This TCR beta chain was sequenced in a study of T cells in Graves' hyperthyroidism and ophthalmopathy. TCR beta CDR3 region amplification was performed from RNA transcripts. Primed by the HTBI set, a first-round RT-PCR was run on the TCR CDR3. TCRdb analysed the multiplex PCR reads with MiXCR anew, one entry per CDR3 protein. Found here are about 500,000 distinct CDR3 sequences, roughly 45% of them singletons; the top ten hold about 45%. The CDR3 covers 11 residues. Germline CDR1 and CDR2: KGHDR and SFDVKD. Deletions cut 1 base from V and 10 bases from J, with 6 bases between. The clonotype comes from an adult woman with Graves' disease, either hyperthyroidism or ophthalmopathy (not recorded which). The sample comprised peripheral blood or thyroid tissue (not recorded which). V gene TRBV24-1 combines with J gene TRBJ1-1; D is uncertain. The CDR3 spells CATSDFNGAFF. The CDR3 bases are TGTGCCACCAGTGATTTTAACGGAGCTTTCTTT.